The 10 T cell receptor beta chains listed next were all sequenced from one sample in a study of shared clonotypes between healthy human individuals. Sequencing was performed with immunoSEQ multiplex PCR; in TCRdb, only in-frame clones are kept and a portion is missing. The sample has approximately 840,000 clones; roughly 96% are singletons. Naive CD8 cells were CD45RO-negative, positively selected for CCR7, excluding terminally differentiated effector memory CD45RA+ cells. Sequencing was done on a sample of naive CD8+ T cells sorted from blood. These TCRs come from a man aged 30 to 45 in good health.

In nucleotides, the CDR3 is TGTGCCAGCAGCCCCTCCTCCGGACTAGCGATCTCCTACGAGCAGTACTTC. Its protein is CASSPSSGLAISYEQYF. The chain combines TRBV9 with TRBJ2-7; 9 nucleotides line up with TRBD2. Germline V gene sequence: CDR1 SGDLS, CDR2 YYNGEE. The CDR3 is 17 amino acids. The J segment lost 0 bases and the V segment lost 4 bases, leaving 11 bases of the junction unmatched.

The J gene is TRBJ2-3, the V gene TRBV6-4; D unresolved. Trimming cost V 4 bases and J 6 bases, with 2 bases left between them. Germline V lookup: CDR1 MRHNA, CDR2 SNTAGT. The CDR3 sequence is 10 residues long. The CDR3 DNA reads TGTGCCAGCAGTGCGGATACGCAGTATTTT. It yields the protein CASSADTQYF.

This rearrangement joins TRBV6-4 to TRBJ1-2, with D perhaps matching TRBD1 (5 bases). This CDR3 region has 11 residues. The germline V gene has CDR1 MRHNA and CDR2 SNTAGT. V lost 6 bases and J 10 bases, leaving 12 bases between the germline ends. The CDR3 bases are TGTGCCAGCAGGGAGGGAGGGGTCTACACCTTC. Residues: CASREGGVYTF.

This clone has a single count. The gene calls are TRBV11-2 and TRBJ2-1; D call uncertain. Germline CDR1 and CDR2: SGHAT and FQNNGV. The CDR3 length is 13 residues. V was shortened by 5 bases and J by 9 bases, with 14 bases between the two germline ends. Written as DNA, the CDR3 is TGTGCCAGCAGCCCTACTTCGGAACGTGAGCAGTTCTTC. Amino acid sequence: CASSPTSEREQFF.

The rearrangement joins TRBV4-1 to TRBJ2-1; 8 bases map to TRBD1. The CDR3 sequence is 17 residues long. Looked up from germline, CDR1 is MGHRA and CDR2 is YSYEKL. V trimming: 1 base; J trimming: 4 bases; junction bases outside the gene matches: 9. The CDR3 DNA reads as TGCGCCAGCAGCCAAGTTGGACAGGGTCTAAAATACAATGAGCAGTTCTTC. It specifies CASSQVGQGLKYNEQFF.

This clone has a single count. In the same sample, other DNA sequences code for this CDR3. The rearrangement joins TRBV27 to TRBJ2-7; 7 positions match TRBD2. After removal of 3 bases from V and 2 bases from J, the junction contained 4 bases not matched to a gene. This CDR3 region has 14 residues. Germline assignment: CDR1 MNHEY and CDR2 SMNVEV (reference sequence). CDR3 residues: CASSLSSGTYEQYF. The CDR3 DNA reads as TGTGCCAGCAGTTTGTCCAGCGGGACCTACGAGCAGTACTTC.

The rearrangement joins TRBV7-9 to TRBJ2-1, with no clear D. The V and J ends lost 1 base and 0 bases respectively, with 7 bases between them. CDR3 length: 15 amino acids. CDR1 is SEHNR, CDR2 FQNEAQ, per germline (reference sequence). CDR3 protein: CASSLGLGSYNEQFF. The CDR3 DNA sequence: TGTGCCAGCAGCTTAGGCCTGGGCTCCTACAATGAGCAGTTCTTC. Full variable domain (missing parts from reference TRBV7-9 and TRBJ2-1): DTGVSQNPRHKITKRGQNVTFRCDPISEHNRLYWYRQTLGQGPEFLTYFQNEAQLEKSRLLSDRFSAERPKGSFSTLEIQRTEQGDSAMYLCASSLGLGSYNEQFFGPGTRLTVL.

V and J are TRBV7-9 and TRBJ2-3; 13 bases are shared with TRBD2. Unmatched junction bases numbered 7, after V lost 6 bases and J lost 4 bases. The CDR3 length is 16 residues. Germline V gene lookup returns CDR1 SEHNR and CDR2 FQNEAQ (reference sequence). CDR3 in amino acids: CASRLGLAGAADTQYF. CDR3 in DNA: TGTGCCAGCAGACTCGGACTAGCGGGAGCTGCAGATACGCAGTATTTT.

The chain employs TRBV11-2 and TRBJ2-7; D remains unclear. CDR3 size: 14 residues. Trimming removed 2 bases from V and 0 bases from J, with 8 bases in between. The V gene's germline CDR1 is SGHAT and CDR2 FQNNGV. The chain's CDR3 is CASSLFSASYEQYF. CDR3 coding DNA: TGTGCCAGCAGCTTATTTTCGGCCTCCTACGAGCAGTACTTC.

The chain uses TRBV7-2 and TRBJ2-2, with D hard to call. V lost 0 bases, J lost 5 bases, and 7 bases lay in between. The CDR3 extends over 14 amino acids. CDR1 is SGHTA and CDR2 is FQGNSA in the germline V gene. CDR3 in amino acids: CASSLAQTTGELFF. The CDR3, as DNA: TGTGCCAGCAGCTTAGCGCAGACTACCGGGGAGCTGTTTTTT.